These 12 T cell receptor beta chains were all obtained from the same sample, sequenced in a study of regulatory T cells in long-lasting Graves disease. Assembly of TCR beta libraries relied on iRepertoire HTBI primers together with Arm-PCR of CDR3 regions. TCRdb used MiXCR to reprocess the multiplex PCR reads, holding one entry per CDR3 protein. The repertoire holds over 650,000 distinct CDR3 sequences, with 25% to 30% as singletons. Documented time point: persistent/refractory GD, antithyroid drugs over 5 years with positive TRAb. Generation of the TCR library employed RNA extracted from PBMCs. The sample was peripheral blood mononuclear cells (PBMCs), taken when the disease was refractory, from a patient treated with antithyroid drugs. The receptors shown here come from a female donor with Graves disease.

Comment on this clonotype: It may be a read error: a sequence one base away is much more abundant. The V call is TRBV11-2, the J call TRBJ1-4; D is uncertain. This CDR3 spans 15 amino acids. Germline CDR1 and CDR2: SGHAT and FQNNGV. CDR3 sequence reads: CANSLDGRHNEKLFF. CDR3 nucleotides: TGTGCCAACAGCTTAGACGGACGGCATAATGAAAAACTGTTTTTT.

The rearrangement joins TRBV27 to TRBJ1-2, with 9 nucleotides matching TRBD1. CDR1 is MNHEY and CDR2 is SMNVEV in the germline V gene (reference sequence). The V and J ends lost 8 bases and 6 bases, in that order; junction bases with no gene match: 13. The CDR3 extends over 15 amino acids. The CDR3: CASGSGTGLFNGYTF. The CDR3 coding sequence is TGTGCCAGCGGCTCCGGGACAGGGCTATTTAATGGCTACACCTTC.

This clonotype was seen a handful of times. The chain has TRBV2 and TRBJ2-7, with D possibly being TRBD2 (6 bases). This CDR3 spans 15 amino acids. Trimming shortened V by 7 bases and J by 6 bases, and 22 bases separated the two germline ends. Germline V gene lookup returns CDR1 SNHLY and CDR2 FYNNEI. CDR3 sequence reads: CASTPWLQGGVEQYF. The CDR3 DNA follows: TGTGCCAGCACCCCCTGGTTGCAGGGAGGAGTCGAGCAGTACTTC.

This chain uses TRBV3-1 with TRBJ1-4; the D gene is possibly TRBD1 (5 bases). This CDR3 contains 16 residues. Germline V gene lookup returns CDR1 LGHDT and CDR2 YNNKEL (reference sequence). V was shortened by 0 bases and J by 7 bases, with 15 bases between the two germline ends. CDR3 coding DNA: TGTGCCAGCAGCCAAGATGCGTCGGGGGGATCTGAAAAACTGTTTTTT. Translated: CASSQDASGGSEKLFF.

This clonotype appeared a few times. J is TRBJ1-4 and V is TRBV12-3 or TRBV12-4; D is uncertain. CDR3 length: 10 amino acids. V was shortened by 8 bases and J by 7 bases, with 5 bases between the two germline ends. This chain's CDR3 is CASGSEKLFF. CDR3 nucleotides: TGTGCCAGCGGAAGTGAAAAACTGTTTTTT.

There are many counts of this clonotype. The chain has TRBV28 and TRBJ1-2; D perhaps matches TRBD1 (6 bases). Trimming took off 6 bases at V and 5 bases at J, with 16 bases between the two ends. The V gene's germline CDR1 is MDHEN and CDR2 SYDVKM. The CDR3 loop spans 14 amino acids. In DNA, the CDR3 is TGTGCCAGCAGCCCCGGGGGGGCAGGATATGGCTACACCTTC. Translated: CASSPGGAGYGYTF.

V gene TRBV3-1 combines with J gene TRBJ1-6; D possibly corresponds to TRBD1 (6 bases). The CDR3 contains 14 residues. With 6 bases removed from V and 10 bases from J, the gap between germline ends came to 16 bases. CDR1 is LGHDT, CDR2 YNNKEL, per germline (reference sequence). This CDR3 reads CASSQVQGRSPLHF. CDR3 in DNA: TGTGCCAGCAGTCAGGTACAGGGAAGATCACCCCTCCACTTT.

Remarks on this clonotype: At one end, the junction sequence differs from germline, possibly due to a read error. The V call is TRBV11-2, the J call TRBJ2-7; 10 bases are a match to TRBD2. Germline assignment: CDR1 SGHAT and CDR2 FQNNGV. The CDR3 covers 11 residues. The CDR3 sequence: CASSLGLAGFF. In nucleotides, the CDR3 is TGTGCCAGCAGCTTAGGACTAGCGGGTTTCTTC.

The chain is built from TRBV12-3 or TRBV12-4 and TRBJ1-5, with 8 nucleotides matching TRBD1. J gave up 4 bases and V 3 bases, and 5 bases lay outside the gene matches. This CDR3 has 15 residues. CDR3 nucleotide sequence: TGTGCCAGCAGTTTGTTACAGGGGGTGAATCAGCCCCAGCATTTT. It yields the protein CASSLLQGVNQPQHF.

This clonotype was observed a few times. The rearrangement uses TRBV27 and TRBJ1-4, with D unresolved. This CDR3 has 15 residues. The germline V and J ends were trimmed by 4 bases and 3 bases, with 12 bases remaining between them. Looked up from germline, CDR1 is MNHEY and CDR2 is SMNVEV (reference sequence). The DNA for the CDR3 is TGTGCCAGCAGTTCCGTGGGGAGTCCTAATGAAAAACTGTTTTTT. Its translation is CASSSVGSPNEKLFF.

The chain recombines TRBV10-3 with TRBJ1-5, with D possibly TRBD1 on 6 matching bases. V was pared by 10 bases and J by 5 bases, with 24 bases between. This CDR3 spans 16 amino acids. Germline CDR1 is ENHRY and CDR2 is SYGVKD. CDR3 in DNA: TGTGCCACGATGCCGGGACAAAGGTCGGGGGATCAGCCCCAGCATTTT. It encodes CATMPGQRSGDQPQHF.

The gene calls are TRBV11-2 and TRBJ2-6, with D hard to call. The germline V gene has CDR1 SGHAT and CDR2 FQNNGV. The CDR3 sequence is 14 residues long. V lost 5 bases to trimming and J lost 4 bases, with 9 bases between them. The CDR3 DNA is TGTGCCAGCAGCGACCGACGAGGGGCCAACGTCCTGACTTTC. Protein: CASSDRRGANVLTF.